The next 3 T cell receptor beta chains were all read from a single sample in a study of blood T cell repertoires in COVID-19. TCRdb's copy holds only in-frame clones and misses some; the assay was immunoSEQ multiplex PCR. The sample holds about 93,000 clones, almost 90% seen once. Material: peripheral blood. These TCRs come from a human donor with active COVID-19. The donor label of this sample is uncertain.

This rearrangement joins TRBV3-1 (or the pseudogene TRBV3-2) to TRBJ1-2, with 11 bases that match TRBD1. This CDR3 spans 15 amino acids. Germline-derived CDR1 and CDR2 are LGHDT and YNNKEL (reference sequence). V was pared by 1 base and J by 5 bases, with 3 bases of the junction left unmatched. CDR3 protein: CASSQGTGGGYGYTF. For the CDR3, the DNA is TGTGCCAGCAGCCAAGGGACAGGGGGCGGGTATGGCTACACCTTC.

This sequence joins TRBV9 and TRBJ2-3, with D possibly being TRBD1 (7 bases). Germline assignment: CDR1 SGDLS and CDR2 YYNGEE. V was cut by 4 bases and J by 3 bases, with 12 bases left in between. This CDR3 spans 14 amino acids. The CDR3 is CASSSRGATDTQYF. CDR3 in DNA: TGTGCCAGCAGCTCCAGGGGGGCAACAGATACGCAGTATTTT.

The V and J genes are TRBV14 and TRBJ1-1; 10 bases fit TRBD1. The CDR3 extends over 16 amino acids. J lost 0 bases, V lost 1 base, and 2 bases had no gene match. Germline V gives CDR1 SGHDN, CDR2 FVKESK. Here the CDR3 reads CASSQVTGGMNTEAFF. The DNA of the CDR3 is TGTGCCAGCAGCCAAGTGACAGGGGGCATGAACACTGAAGCTTTCTTT. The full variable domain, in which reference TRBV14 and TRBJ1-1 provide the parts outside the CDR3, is EAGVTQFPSHSVIEKGQTVTLRCDPISGHDNLYWYRRVMGKEIKFLLHFVKESKQDESGMPNNRFLAERTGGTYSTLKVQPAELEDSGVYFCASSQVTGGMNTEAFFGQGTRLTVV.